This note documents a single T cell receptor (beta chain) sequence. Its antigen is not identified. This sample was taken from a study of graft-versus-host responses after intestinal transplantation. Overall study findings and caveats: Investigators detected GvH clones in recipient marrow, with some emerging earlier in ileum or blood.

Data came from immunoSEQ multiplex PCR; TCRdb stores just in-frame clones and leaves some out. The sample has some 130,000 clones, over 80% seen once. V lost 0 bases and J lost 1, with 15 bases in between. CDR3 length: 18 residues. Per the germline V gene, CDR1 is LGHNA and CDR2 is YNFKEQ. The sample here was unstimulated CD4+ T cells sorted from spleen or lymph node cells, taken before intestinal transplant. The V and J genes are TRBV4-2 and TRBJ2-2; D uncertain. The sequence was collected from a human donor who received an intestinal transplant. CDR3 sequence (DNA): TGTGCCAGCAGCCAAGACTTCGGCTTAGGATTGAACACCGGGGAGCTGTTTTTT. This encodes CASSQDFGLGLNTGELFF.